The 10 T cell receptor beta chains listed next were all sequenced from one sample in a study of blood T cell repertoires in COVID-19. The method was immunoSEQ multiplex PCR; TCRdb's version includes in-frame clones alone and lacks a portion of them. Of 250,000 to 300,000 clones in the sample, roughly 90% were seen once. The sample consisted of PBMCs or T cells enriched from blood (not recorded which). The receptors come from a woman between 35 and 50 years old with acute COVID-19.

A word on this clone: The same CDR3 can be traced to other DNA sequences in this sample. The chain combines TRBV9 with TRBJ2-3; 7 nucleotides line up with TRBD2. Germline V gene lookup returns CDR1 SGDLS and CDR2 YYNGEE. Losses at the gene ends were 0 bases for V and 0 bases for J; bases not matched to a gene: 4. The CDR3 totals 16 residues. For the CDR3, the DNA is TGTGCCAGCAGCGTAGCGTCCGGGGGGAGCACAGATACGCAGTATTTT. This codes for CASSVASGGSTDTQYF.

This clone was detected once. J is TRBJ2-3 and V is TRBV5-1; 8 bases align to TRBD2. V lost 6 bases to trimming and J lost 3 bases; unmatched junction nucleotides: 12. The CDR3 spans 16 residues. Germline V CDR1 and CDR2: SGHRS, YFSETQ. The CDR3 loop reads CASTQPGLGETDTQYF. The CDR3 DNA is TGCGCCAGCACCCAGCCGGGACTAGGGGAGACAGATACGCAGTATTTT.

The rearrangement uses TRBV5-6 and TRBJ2-3, with D unresolved. Per the germline V gene, CDR1 is SGHDT and CDR2 is YYEEEE. The CDR3 is 14 amino acids. Trimming left V 0 bases short and J 1 base short, with 6 bases between. The CDR3 DNA follows: TGTGCCAGCAGCTTGGTGGCTGGCACAGATACGCAGTATTTT. Translating gives CASSLVAGTDTQYF.

The chain joins TRBV19 to TRBJ2-3; 13 bases agree with TRBD2. Germline values: CDR1 LNHDA, CDR2 SQIVND (reference sequence). V was clipped by 5 bases and J by 3 bases; unmatched bases: 8. CDR3 length: 17 amino acids. The CDR3 DNA follows: TGTGCCAGTAGTCTTGGGCCGACTAGCGGGAGGACAGATACGCAGTATTTT. It encodes CASSLGPTSGRTDTQYF.

The V gene is TRBV7-9, the J gene TRBJ1-5; D is unclear. Germline lookup yields CDR1 SEHNR and CDR2 FQNEAQ (reference sequence). With 4 bases removed from V and 4 bases from J, the gap between germline ends came to 8 bases. This CDR3 comprises 13 residues. Here the CDR3 DNA reads TGTGCCAGCAGCTCCGGACTAAATCAGCCCCAGCATTTT. This codes for CASSSGLNQPQHF. The full variable domain, with the rest looked up from reference TRBV7-9 and TRBJ1-5, is DTGVSQNPRHKITKRGQNVTFRCDPISEHNRLYWYRQTLGQGPEFLTYFQNEAQLEKSRLLSDRFSAERPKGSFSTLEIQRTEQGDSAMYLCASSSGLNQPQHFGDGTRLSIL.

This clone was counted once. V is TRBV28 and J is TRBJ1-1; D unresolved. There are 17 residues in the CDR3. Trimming cost V 2 bases and J 4 bases, with 20 bases left between them. Germline V gene sequence: CDR1 MDHEN, CDR2 SYDVKM. This CDR3 is CASSLPRVSAPGTEAFF. In DNA, the CDR3 is TGTGCCAGCAGTTTACCCCGGGTCTCGGCGCCGGGCACTGAAGCTTTCTTT.

In DNA, the CDR3 is TGTGCCAGCAGCTTAGCGGGACAATATGGCTACACCTTC. It encodes CASSLAGQYGYTF. The V call is TRBV7-2, the J call TRBJ1-2; weak D call: TRBD1 (6 bases). This CDR3 comprises 13 residues. Trimming removed 0 bases from V and 5 bases from J, with 7 bases in between. Germline CDR1 reads SGHTA; CDR2 reads FQGNSA.

This chain uses TRBV7-9 with TRBJ2-7, with 9 bases aligning to TRBD1. J lost 3 bases, V lost 5 bases, and 14 bases had no gene match. CDR3 size: 17 residues. Germline V gene lookup returns CDR1 SEHNR and CDR2 FQNEAQ (reference sequence). The CDR3 region is CASSRADRGPYDYEQYF. CDR3 DNA: TGTGCCAGCAGCCGAGCGGACAGGGGACCCTACGACTACGAGCAGTACTTC.

V usage is TRBV2 and J usage is TRBJ1-1, with no clear D. Per the germline V gene, CDR1 is SNHLY and CDR2 is FYNNEI. The CDR3 runs to 14 residues. The V end lost 6 bases, the J end lost 3 bases, and 14 bases lay between the germline ends. As DNA, the CDR3 is TGTGCCAGCAGCCCTAGAAGACTGTACACTGAAGCTTTCTTT. This translates into CASSPRRLYTEAFF.

The J gene is TRBJ1-2, the V gene TRBV29-1; 11 nucleotides align to TRBD1. CDR1 is SQVTM, CDR2 ANQGSEA, per germline. The CDR3 loop spans 15 amino acids. Germline trimming cut 0 bases from V and 3 bases from J; bases unmatched to any gene: 3. Here the CDR3 reads CSVEDRDRGYYGYTF. The DNA for the CDR3 is TGCAGCGTTGAAGACCGGGACAGGGGGTACTATGGCTACACCTTC.